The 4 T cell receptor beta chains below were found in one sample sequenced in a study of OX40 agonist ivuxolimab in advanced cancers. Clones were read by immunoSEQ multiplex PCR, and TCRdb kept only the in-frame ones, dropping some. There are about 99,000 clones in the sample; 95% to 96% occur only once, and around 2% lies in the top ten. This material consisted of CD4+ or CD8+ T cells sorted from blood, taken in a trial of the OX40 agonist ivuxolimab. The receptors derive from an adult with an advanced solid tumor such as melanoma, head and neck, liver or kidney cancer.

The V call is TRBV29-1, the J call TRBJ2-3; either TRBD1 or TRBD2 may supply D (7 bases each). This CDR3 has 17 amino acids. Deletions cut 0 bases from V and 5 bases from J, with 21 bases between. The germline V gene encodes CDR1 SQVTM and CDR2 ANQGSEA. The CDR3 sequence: CSVEDLQGGPREDTQYF. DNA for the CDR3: TGCAGCGTTGAAGATCTTCAGGGGGGGCCCCGCGAAGATACGCAGTATTTT.

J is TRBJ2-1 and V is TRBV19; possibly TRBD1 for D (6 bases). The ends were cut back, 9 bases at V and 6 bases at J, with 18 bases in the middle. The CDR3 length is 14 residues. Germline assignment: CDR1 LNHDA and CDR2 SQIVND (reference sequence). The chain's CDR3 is CASTTRGLFNEQFF. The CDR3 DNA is TGTGCCAGCACTACCAGGGGCTTGTTCAATGAGCAGTTCTTC.

The CDR3 DNA reads as TGTGCCAGCAGCCCCGGTGGTCCCACCATATATTTT. It is translated as CASSPGGPTIYF. V is TRBV28 and J is TRBJ1-3; D is uncertain. The germline V and J ends were trimmed by 6 bases and 9 bases, with 12 bases remaining between them. The germline V gene has CDR1 MDHEN and CDR2 SYDVKM. This CDR3 has 12 amino acids. The whole variable domain, filled in from reference TRBV28 and TRBJ1-3, reads DVKVTQSSRYLVKRTGEKVFLECVQDMDHENMFWYRQDPGLGLRLIYFSYDVKMKEKGDIPEGYSVSREKKERFSLILESASTNQTSMYLCASSPGGPTIYFGEGSWLTVV.

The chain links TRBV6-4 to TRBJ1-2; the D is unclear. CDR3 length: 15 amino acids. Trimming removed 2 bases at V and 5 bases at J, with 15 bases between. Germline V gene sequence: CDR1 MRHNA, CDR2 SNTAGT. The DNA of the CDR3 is TGTGCCAGCAGTGACCCCATTCGGGGAGTTTATGGCTACACCTTC. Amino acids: CASSDPIRGVYGYTF.